The 17 T cell receptor beta chains below all came from one sample that was sequenced in a study of CD8 T cells in ankylosing spondylitis (TCRdb year 2017). The receptor library was made with 5' RACE. TCRdb lists the instrument as Illumina HiSeq 2500. TCRdb applied fastp at Q25 and MiXCR to the public reads, then kept only in-frame beta chains. Each entry merges the rows of one CDR3 protein and shows their most common DNA and genes. Across this sample there are some 150,000 distinct CDR3 sequences, with around two fifths seen only once. The ten most abundant clones make up nearly 15% of the sample. The specimen sequenced was synovial fluid, either unsorted or a sorted T cell fraction (not recorded which). These receptors came from a male donor with ankylosing spondylitis.

The chain employs TRBV4-1 and TRBJ2-1; TRBD2 matches at 9 bases. The CDR3 is made up of 17 amino acids. The junction had 11 bases not matched to a gene; V was cut back by 4 bases and J by 4 bases. Germline loops: CDR1 MGHRA, CDR2 YSYEKL. This CDR3 reads CASSPLGSGSYYNEQFF. In DNA form, the CDR3 reads TGCGCCAGCAGCCCTCTGGGTAGCGGGAGTTATTACAATGAGCAGTTCTTC.

This clonotype was seen only a few times. The DNA of the CDR3 is TGTGCCAGCTCACCGAACAAACTATCTGAAGCTTTCTTT. It translates to CASSPNKLSEAFF. This chain uses TRBV18 with TRBJ1-1; D remains ambiguous. Trimming cost V 3 bases and J 6 bases, with 11 bases left between them. This CDR3 is built from 13 residues. The germline V gene has CDR1 KGHSH and CDR2 LQKENI.

This chain joins TRBV9 and TRBJ1-4; D is perhaps TRBD1 (5 bases). Trimming pared 0 bases from V and 4 bases from J, leaving 13 bases between. Germline CDR1 is SGDLS and CDR2 is YYNGEE. This CDR3 has 16 residues. The CDR3 nucleotides are TGTGCCAGCAGCGTAGAGGCCACAGGCAGTAATGAAAAACTGTTTTTT. This sequence encodes CASSVEATGSNEKLFF.

The sample holds a few counts of this clonotype. The chain couples TRBV4-2 to TRBJ2-3, with 15 bases lining up with TRBD2. Germline assignment: CDR1 LGHNA and CDR2 YNFKEQ. This CDR3 comprises 17 residues. The V gene end was trimmed by 4 bases and the J gene end by 2 bases; junction bases not matched to a gene: 4. CDR3 in amino acids: CASSPRTSGGATDTQYF. CDR3 bases: TGTGCCAGCAGCCCACGGACTAGCGGGGGGGCCACAGATACGCAGTATTTT.

This clonotype was found a few times. The chain recombines TRBV4-3 with TRBJ2-7, with TRBD1 matching 10 bases. The CDR3 is 16 residues long. V dropped 4 bases and J dropped 3; count of bases not matched to a gene: 9. Germline V gives CDR1 LGHNA, CDR2 YSLEER. The CDR3 nucleotides are TGCGCCAGCAGCCTCTCGTGGACAGGGGGTTTCTACGAGCAGTACTTC. Amino acids: CASSLSWTGGFYEQYF.

V usage is TRBV7-9 and J usage is TRBJ2-7, with a weak D call TRBD1 (6 bases). The CDR3 has 13 amino acids. CDR1 and CDR2 (germline): SEHNR, FQNEAQ (reference sequence). Trimming removed 5 bases from V and 4 bases from J, with 12 bases in between. CDR3 in DNA: TGTGCCAGCAGCGCCCGTCAGGGGTACGAGCAGTACTTC. This sequence encodes CASSARQGYEQYF.

The J gene is TRBJ2-6, the V gene TRBV20-1; TRBD1 matches 9 bases. The CDR3 consists of 13 residues. CDR1 DFQATT and CDR2 SNEGSKA come from the germline V gene (reference sequence). J was trimmed by 11 bases and V by 3 bases; bases with no gene match: 5. CDR3 sequence: CSASPDRGYVLTF. The CDR3, as DNA: TGCAGTGCTAGTCCTGACAGGGGGTACGTCCTGACTTTC.

The rearrangement joins TRBV29-1 to TRBJ2-4; no definite D call. The germline V gene encodes CDR1 SQVTM and CDR2 ANQGSEA. Trimming left V 4 bases short and J 6 bases short, with 13 bases between. CDR3 length equals 13 residues. The CDR3 nucleotides read TGCAGCGTTGGCCCCAAGGATGGAAACATTCAGTACTTC. Its protein is CSVGPKDGNIQYF.

This clonotype was counted only a few times. V usage is TRBV4-2 and J usage is TRBJ2-7, with D tentatively TRBD2 (6 bases). This CDR3 is built from 16 residues. Trimming cost V 2 bases and J 3 bases, with 17 bases left between them. Germline V CDR1 and CDR2: LGHNA, YNFKEQ. DNA for the CDR3: TGTGCCAGCAGCCAAACCCGGGACTCCAACTACTACGAGCAGTACTTC. Translated, it gives CASSQTRDSNYYEQYF.

This sequence joins TRBV25-1 and TRBJ2-7; 7 bases are shared with TRBD1. Germline-derived CDR1 and CDR2 are MGHDK and SYGVNS. This CDR3 spans 13 amino acids. V trimming: 1 base; J trimming: 9 bases; junction bases outside the gene matches: 6. For the CDR3, the DNA is TGTGCCAGCAGTGAATTGACAGGGCCGGCGCAGTACTTC. Translating gives CASSELTGPAQYF.

The chain recombines TRBV7-2 with TRBJ2-7, with 12 nucleotides matching TRBD2. The CDR3 is 15 amino acids. Trimming at V came to 5 bases and at J to 6 bases, leaving 8 bases not matched to a gene. Germline CDR1 SGHTA, CDR2 FQGNSA. The CDR3 spells CASSPRLAGVSEQYF. CDR3 nucleotides: TGTGCCAGCAGCCCAAGACTAGCGGGAGTCTCCGAGCAGTACTTC.

This chain connects TRBV4-3 to TRBJ1-2; D possibly corresponds to TRBD1 (5 bases). The CDR3 loop spans 14 amino acids. Trimming cost V 2 bases and J 4 bases, with 11 bases left between them. Germline V gives CDR1 LGHNA, CDR2 YSLEER. CDR3 coding DNA: TGCGCCAGCAGCCAATGGGCAGGGATCTATGGCTACACCTTC. It codes for CASSQWAGIYGYTF.

The chain joins TRBV7-9 to TRBJ1-6; tentatively, D is TRBD1 (5 bases). Germline V gene sequence: CDR1 SEHNR, CDR2 FQNEAQ (reference sequence). Trimming stripped 4 bases from V and 4 bases from J, with 14 bases between. This CDR3 is 16 amino acids long. CDR3 protein: CASSSWTGEYNSPLHF. The CDR3 nucleotides are TGTGCCAGCAGCTCCTGGACGGGGGAATATAATTCACCCCTCCACTTT.

The chain has TRBV11-2 and TRBJ2-3, with 8 bases that match TRBD2. This CDR3 is 18 amino acids long. Germline values: CDR1 SGHAT, CDR2 FQNNGV. V lost 3 bases, J lost 3 bases, and 14 bases stayed unmatched. The CDR3 DNA sequence: TGTGCCAGCAGCTTCGGTCTGCTAGCGGGTCCTAGGACAGATACGCAGTATTTT. Amino acids: CASSFGLLAGPRTDTQYF.

The rearrangement joins TRBV20-1 to TRBJ2-1, with 7 nucleotides matching TRBD1. CDR1 is DFQATT, CDR2 SNEGSKA, per germline (reference sequence). V shed 4 bases, J shed 4 bases, and the junction held 7 bases outside the gene matches. CDR3 length equals 14 residues. The CDR3: CSAIRDSSYNEQFF. The CDR3 coding sequence is TGCAGTGCTATACGGGACAGCTCTTACAATGAGCAGTTCTTC.

This clonotype appeared once. This chain joins TRBV5-5 and TRBJ2-7; D uncertain. The CDR3 runs to 13 residues. Per germline, CDR1 SGHKS and CDR2 YYEKEE (reference sequence). Trimming took 0 bases from V and 4 from J, leaving 8 bases between them. The CDR3 spells CASSLEADYEQYF. The DNA of the CDR3 is TGTGCCAGCAGCTTGGAGGCCGATTACGAGCAGTACTTC.

On this clonotype: A much larger clone differs by one base, so this may be a read error. The rearrangement uses TRBV6-1 and TRBJ1-2; 8 bases align to TRBD1. Germline V gene data show CDR1 as MNHNS and CDR2 as SASEGT. The CDR3 is made up of 14 amino acids. CDR3 sequence reads: CASGEGQGFYGYTF. The CDR3 DNA sequence: TGTGCCAGCGGTGAAGGACAGGGATTCTATGGCTACACCTTC.